The source of this TCR beta chain is a study of blood T cell repertoires in COVID-19. Study context: From T cells, B-cell-depleted T cells, or PBMCs came the material, which was cDNA or gDNA.

Authors' analysis steps: Researchers report that nucleated cell counts were estimated from reference gene primer amplification. Profiled with immunoSEQ multiplex PCR; TCRdb holds only in-frame clones, not every one. The V and J calls and clone size are taken from that table; D and trimming were inferred from the DNA. The sample lists approximately 190,000 clones; 70% to 90% were seen once. This CDR3 region has 16 residues. V was pared by 5 bases and J by 6 bases, with 9 bases of the junction left unmatched. Germline V gives CDR1 LNHNV, CDR2 YYDKDF (reference sequence). The chain joins TRBV15 to TRBJ1-6; 8 bases are shared with TRBD1. What was sequenced was peripheral blood. The clonotype originates from a man in his fifties or sixties with active or convalescent COVID-19. CDR3 region: CATSRREGQVNSPLHF. The CDR3 coding sequence is TGTGCCACCAGCCGTCGCGAGGGACAGGTTAATTCACCCCTCCACTTT.